Listed below are T cell receptor beta chains from one sample, sequenced in a study of OX40 agonist ivuxolimab in advanced cancers. Profiled with immunoSEQ multiplex PCR; TCRdb holds only in-frame clones, not every one. The table records tens of thousands of clones, roughly 90% of them present only once. The sequencing here drew on CD4+ or CD8+ T cells sorted from blood, taken in a trial of the OX40 agonist ivuxolimab. Receptors originate from an adult with an advanced solid tumor such as melanoma, head and neck, liver or kidney cancer. The conserved cysteine and the conserved F or W are not part of the CDR3 here. Fields, in order: J gene, V gene, CDR3 protein.

>TRBJ2-7|TRBV18
ASSRGTGPPYEQY
>TRBJ2-3|TRBV27
ASASRSSTDTQY
>TRBJ2-7|TRBV14
ASSQVLAEPHAQY
>TRBJ2-1|TRBV30
AWNRGRERHNSSNEQF
>TRBJ2-7|TRBV18
ASSPDYEQY
>TRBJ1-5|TRBV6-1
ASSDQGNSNQPQH
>TRBJ2-3|TRBV7-9
ASSEYRLVVTDTQY
>TRBJ2-1|TRBV29-1
SAGLAGGSSYNEQF
>TRBJ1-5|TRBV28
ASSFAGGRNQPQH
>TRBJ2-3|TRBV2
ASSELVGLTDTQY
>TRBJ1-3|TRBV5-6
ASSLIAGGNTIY
>TRBJ1-5|TRBV9
ASSVDAGWQPQH
>TRBJ1-1|TRBV14
ASSLLAGNTEAF